This paragraph covers one T cell receptor (beta chain) sequence. The antigen is not known. The junction departs from germline at one end; a sequencing error may be responsible. This CDR3 has 11 residues. Germline V gene data show CDR1 as ENHRY and CDR2 as SYGVKD. These data originate in a study of tumor-infiltrating lymphocytes in primary liver carcinoma. Overall study context: Subjects consisted of male and female patients aged 30 to 69 years.

Regarding the study as a whole: Against blood, tumors held a significantly higher top-250-clone fraction (p = 0.039).

Without any cell sorting, about 20-31 mg of bulk tissue yielded co-extracted RNA and DNA. Chronic HBV infection, untreated so far, was present in the patients. Per tumor, sampling covered five separate regions. Using a constant-region primer together with ProtoScript II reverse transcriptase, TCR beta cDNA was made from about 500 ng of total RNA. It was through three nested multiplex PCR rounds of slightly modified ARM-PCR that TCR beta libraries arose. Primers for the first two PCR rounds were TRBV1-TRBV30 forward primers and a C-beta reverse primer (around 11 cycles per round). MiXCR was run by TCRdb on the multiplex PCR reads, yielding one entry per CDR3 protein. The table includes 60,000 or so distinct CDR3 sequences, about two thirds detected once.

Sequencing was performed on liver tumor tissue from sampling region 2. Subset: tumor region T2, inferior pole. The rearrangement links TRBV10-3 to TRBJ2-3; a weak D match, TRBD2 (6 bases). This clonotype was obtained from a man in his forties or fifties with primary liver carcinoma and hepatitis B virus infection. CDR3 DNA: TGTGCCATGAGAGGAGGGTCGCCCAGGGATTTT. This translates into CAMRGGSPRDF.